These 17 T cell receptor beta chains share one sample of origin, sequenced in a study of blood T cell repertoires in COVID-19. Assay used: immunoSEQ multiplex PCR; TCRdb lists only in-frame clones, some missing. The table records about 160,000 clones, around 87% of them present only once. Sequences were obtained from PBMCs or T cells enriched from blood (not recorded which). Receptor source: a woman in her 50s who had recovered from COVID-19.

This clone was seen just once. The chain couples TRBV6-2 or TRBV6-3 to TRBJ1-3, with D unclear. V lost 6 bases to trimming and J lost 4 bases, with 10 bases between them. The germline CDR1 and CDR2 sequences are MNHEY and SVGEGT. This CDR3 is 13 amino acids long. CDR3 protein: CASSFPTGNTIYF. The CDR3 nucleotides are TGTGCCAGCAGCTTCCCTACCGGAAACACCATATATTTT.

This chain connects TRBV9 to TRBJ1-4, with 9 bases fitting TRBD1. V lost 3 bases and J lost 6; bases outside the gene matches: 3. The CDR3 contains 14 residues. The germline V gene has CDR1 SGDLS and CDR2 YYNGEE. DNA for the CDR3: TGTGCCAGCAGCGCCCGACAGGGGGATGAAAAACTGTTTTTT. Amino acid sequence: CASSARQGDEKLFF. Full variable domain (rest looked up from reference TRBV9 and TRBJ1-4): DSGVTQTPKHLITATGQRVTLRCSPRSGDLSVYWYQQSLDQGLQFLIQYYNGEERAKGNILERFSAQQFPDLHSELNLSSLELGDSALYFCASSARQGDEKLFFGSGTQLSVL.

This rearrangement joins TRBV6-5 to TRBJ2-3; 8 nucleotides match TRBD2. After removal of 5 bases from V and 5 bases from J, the junction contained 9 bases not matched to a gene. The CDR3 contains 15 residues. Germline loops: CDR1 MNHEY, CDR2 SVGAGI. This chain's CDR3 is CASSRSGARGDTQYF. The CDR3 DNA is TGTGCCAGCAGTCGTAGCGGGGCCCGGGGAGATACGCAGTATTTT.

This sequence joins TRBV3-1 (or the pseudogene TRBV3-2) and TRBJ2-7; 7 bases align to TRBD1. The germline CDR1 and CDR2 sequences are LGHDT and YNNKEL (reference sequence). The ends lost 4 bases at V and 3 bases at J; junction bases unmatched: 6. CDR3 length: 14 amino acids. CDR3 sequence: CASSLRDSYYEQYF. CDR3 DNA: TGTGCCAGCAGCCTCCGGGACAGTTACTACGAGCAGTACTTC.

V usage is TRBV7-2 and J usage is TRBJ1-1; 11 bases line up with TRBD1. The CDR3 has 17 amino acids. V lost 2 bases, J lost 6 bases, and 11 bases stayed unmatched. Germline V gives CDR1 SGHTA, CDR2 FQGNSA. Written as DNA, the CDR3 is TGTGCCAGCAGCTTAAAGTTAGGTCGGACAGGGGGCTCTGAAGCTTTCTTT. As protein: CASSLKLGRTGGSEAFF.

V gene TRBV5-6 combines with J gene TRBJ2-7; TRBD1 aligns across 12 bases. This CDR3 region has 15 residues. The trim removed 4 bases at V and 7 bases at J, leaving 9 bases unmatched. CDR1 and CDR2 from the germline V gene are SGHDT and YYEEEE. Written as DNA, the CDR3 is TGTGCCAGCAGCGCCCGGGACAGGGGGCTCTGGGAGCAGTACTTC. Protein: CASSARDRGLWEQYF.

This clone was detected only once. The chain has TRBV2 and TRBJ2-7, with 9 bases that match TRBD1. CDR1 is SNHLY, CDR2 FYNNEI, per germline. The V and J ends lost 6 bases and 2 bases, in that order; junction bases with no gene match: 2. The CDR3 totals 13 residues. The CDR3 sequence is CASSGTGPYEQYF. In nucleotides, the CDR3 is TGTGCCAGCAGCGGGACAGGGCCCTACGAGCAGTACTTC.

The J gene is TRBJ2-1, the V gene TRBV6-4, with 13 bases lining up with TRBD2. CDR3 length: 15 residues. Trimming cost V 9 bases and J 5 bases; bases outside gene matches: 7. CDR1 MRHNA and CDR2 SNTAGT come from the germline V gene. CDR3 sequence (DNA): TGTGCCAGAATACCGGGACTAGCGGGGAACAATGAGCAGTTCTTC. This encodes CARIPGLAGNNEQFF.

The V call is TRBV4-3, the J call TRBJ2-1, with 7 nucleotides matching TRBD1. With 0 bases clipped from V and 3 bases from J, the junction kept 14 bases outside the gene matches. Per the germline V gene, CDR1 is LGHNA and CDR2 is YSLEER. The CDR3 extends over 19 amino acids. The CDR3 sequence: CASSQDLGTAINNYNEQFF. CDR3 DNA sequence: TGCGCCAGCAGCCAAGATCTAGGGACAGCCATTAATAACTACAATGAGCAGTTCTTC.

The chain carries TRBV6-2 or TRBV6-3 and TRBJ2-5, with 9 bases aligning to TRBD2. V was clipped by 2 bases and J by 5 bases; unmatched bases: 6. The CDR3 sequence is 15 residues long. Germline CDR1 MNHEY, CDR2 SVGEGT. The CDR3, as DNA: TGTGCCAGCAGTTACGTAGGCGGGGGGGCCGAGACCCAGTACTTC. Encoded protein: CASSYVGGGAETQYF.

V usage is TRBV19 and J usage is TRBJ2-5; 7 positions match TRBD1. J lost 5 bases, V lost 10 bases, and 7 bases had no gene match. Germline values: CDR1 LNHDA, CDR2 SQIVND (reference sequence). The CDR3 totals 12 residues. The CDR3 coding sequence is TGTGCCACGTCCCACAGGGGTGAGACCCAGTACTTC. Residues: CATSHRGETQYF.

The CDR3 protein is CASSHEGTDTQYF. For the CDR3, the DNA is TGTGCCAGTAGTCATGAGGGCACAGATACGCAGTATTTT. The V gene is TRBV19, the J gene TRBJ2-3; D not resolved. Germline CDR1 LNHDA, CDR2 SQIVND (reference sequence). Trimming shortened V by 5 bases and J by 1 base, and 7 bases separated the two germline ends. CDR3 length equals 13 residues.

V is TRBV7-9 and J is TRBJ1-1, with D unresolved. Trimming left V 5 bases short and J 1 base short, with 17 bases between. CDR3 length: 16 amino acids. From germline, CDR1 is SEHNR and CDR2 FQNEAQ (reference sequence). The CDR3 reads CASSSPPGRENTEAFF. The CDR3 DNA sequence: TGTGCCAGCAGCAGTCCCCCCGGGAGGGAGAACACTGAAGCTTTCTTT.

The CDR3 bases are TGCGCCAGCAGCCAGGAGTACCCCGGGACAGGGATTTATGGCTACACCTTC. Amino acids: CASSQEYPGTGIYGYTF. The V gene is TRBV4-3, the J gene TRBJ1-2; 9 bases align to TRBD1. CDR3 length equals 17 residues. Germline V gene sequence: CDR1 LGHNA, CDR2 YSLEER. V gave up 3 bases and J gave up 5 bases; unmatched junction bases: 13.

The genes are TRBV5-4 and TRBJ2-7, with TRBD1 matching over 11 bases. The CDR3 contains 15 residues. Trimming took 4 bases from V and 6 from J; bases not matched to a gene: 9. Germline assignment: CDR1 SGHNT and CDR2 YYREEE (reference sequence). The CDR3 region is CASSPRTGGLGEQYF. The CDR3, as DNA: TGTGCCAGCAGCCCCAGGACAGGGGGCCTCGGCGAGCAGTACTTC.

V is TRBV5-1 and J is TRBJ2-7, with 8 bases fitting TRBD2. V dropped 0 bases and J dropped 0; count of bases not matched to a gene: 2. Germline V lookup: CDR1 SGHRS, CDR2 YFSETQ. The CDR3 spans 15 residues. DNA of the CDR3: TGCGCCAGCAGCTTGGTCGGGGGGGGCTCCTACGAGCAGTACTTC. Its protein product is CASSLVGGGSYEQYF.

This clone has just one count. The rearrangement uses TRBV3-1 (or the pseudogene TRBV3-2) and TRBJ2-4; maybe TRBD2 (5 bases). Trimming shortened V by 0 bases and J by 7 bases, and 22 bases separated the two germline ends. CDR1 and CDR2 (germline): LGHDT, YNNKEL (reference sequence). The CDR3 totals 18 residues. CDR3 residues: CASSQESMGPHRRNIQYF. As DNA, the CDR3 is TGTGCCAGCAGCCAAGAGTCCATGGGCCCGCATCGGAGGAACATTCAGTACTTC.